This T cell receptor beta chain came from a study of metastatic and nonmetastatic thyroid tumors. Study-wide context: The comparison covered peripheral blood and tumor or nodule tissue in malignant and benign thyroid patients.

Trimming stripped 5 bases from V and 2 bases from J, with 9 bases between. Germline CDR1 is SGHDN and CDR2 is FVKESK. The CDR3 extends over 13 amino acids. TCRdb re-analyzed the PCR reads through MiXCR. Among approximately 17,000 clones listed, roughly 23% were seen once. Every patient underwent thyroid surgery untreated. This sequence was found in a female donor with papillary thyroid cancer or a benign thyroid nodule (not recorded which). Some clones in this sample may be carry-over from other donors' samples. Material: adjacent normal tissue. This chain links TRBV14 with TRBJ1-1; D perhaps matches TRBD1 (6 bases). The CDR3 here is CASSVQGNTEAFF. For the CDR3, the DNA is TGTGCCAGCAGCGTACAGGGAAACACTGAAGCTTTCTTT.